This T cell receptor beta chain is from a study of shared clonotypes between healthy human individuals. The CDR3 has 16 amino acids. Trimming removed 3 bases from V and 4 bases from J; junction bases left unmatched: 7. CDR1 is SGHRS, CDR2 YFSETQ, per germline. Study-wide findings and caveats: Collection of samples was limited to blood; tissue repertoires likely differ. Sequencing of the sorted subsets was shown by rarefaction to be incomplete despite large depth.

With respect to this clone: Its specificity is unknown.

Every immunoSEQ plate was one replicate of a subset's evenly spread DNA. Each sorted subset replicate got 200 ng genomic DNA, tens of thousands of genomes. Profiled with immunoSEQ multiplex PCR; TCRdb holds only in-frame clones, not every one. Of approximately 980,000 clones in the sample, 76% were seen once. The chain is built from TRBV5-1 and TRBJ1-4, with 9 positions matching TRBD1. Input material: memory CD4+ T cells sorted from blood. Subset reported: CD45RA-negative fraction. The TCR sequence derives from a man in his late teens or twenties in good health. CDR3 DNA sequence: TGCGCCAGCAGCTCAGACCCGGGACAGGGTAATGAAAAACTGTTTTTT. Protein: CASSSDPGQGNEKLFF. The whole variable domain, remainder taken from reference TRBV5-1 and TRBJ1-4, is KAGVTQTPRYLIKTRGQQVTLSCSPISGHRSVSWYQQTPGQGLQFLFEYFSETQRNKGNFPGRFSGRQFSNSRSEMNVSTLELGDSALYLCASSSDPGQGNEKLFFGSGTQLSVL.